This entry features one TCR beta chain sequence. Random-hexamer reverse transcription was applied to about 0.5 to 1 ug RNA. TCRdb reprocessed the immunoSEQ multiplex PCR reads via MiXCR and lists one record per CDR3 protein. The repertoire holds 250,000 to 300,000 distinct CDR3 sequences, with 85% as singletons. The record originates from a study of CD8 T cells in Susac syndrome. The receptor was derived from a human donor with multiple sclerosis. The sequenced sample consisted of CD8+ T cells from PBMCs.

The CDR3 sequence: CASSLGGTSGNLGEQFF. The CDR3 region has the DNA TGTGCCAGCAGCTTGGGCGGGACTAGCGGGAATTTGGGTGAGCAGTTCTTC. V usage is TRBV5-5 and J usage is TRBJ2-1; TRBD2 agrees at 13 bases. There are 17 residues in the CDR3. Germline V gives CDR1 SGHKS, CDR2 YYEKEE (reference sequence). Germline trimming cut 0 bases from V and 9 bases from J; bases unmatched to any gene: 9.